This T cell receptor (beta chain) comes out of a study of identical twins. Study results and caveats: Within twin pairs, the out-of-frame alpha sequences they shared showed excess low generation probability. The analysis was cross-sectional rather than longitudinal within donors. Analyses based on zero insertions could be partly confounded by invariant MAIT and iNKT cells.

The CDR3 has 14 amino acids. V lost 1 base, J lost 4 bases, and 12 bases lay in between. Germline CDR1 and CDR2: DFQATT and SNEGSKA (reference sequence). TCRdb passed the 5' RACE reads through MiXCR, listing each CDR3 protein once. Of approximately 1.8 million distinct CDR3 sequences in the sample, less than 40% are singletons; the top ten hold over 0.25%. As for this clonotype: The antigen is unknown.

This clonotype originated in a newborn girl in good health. The chain recombines TRBV20-1 with TRBJ2-3; D gene uncertain. The source material was cord blood. CDR3 nucleotides: TGCAGTGCTAGAGGCCCCCCTAGGTCAGATACGCAGTATTTT. Translation gives CSARGPPRSDTQYF.